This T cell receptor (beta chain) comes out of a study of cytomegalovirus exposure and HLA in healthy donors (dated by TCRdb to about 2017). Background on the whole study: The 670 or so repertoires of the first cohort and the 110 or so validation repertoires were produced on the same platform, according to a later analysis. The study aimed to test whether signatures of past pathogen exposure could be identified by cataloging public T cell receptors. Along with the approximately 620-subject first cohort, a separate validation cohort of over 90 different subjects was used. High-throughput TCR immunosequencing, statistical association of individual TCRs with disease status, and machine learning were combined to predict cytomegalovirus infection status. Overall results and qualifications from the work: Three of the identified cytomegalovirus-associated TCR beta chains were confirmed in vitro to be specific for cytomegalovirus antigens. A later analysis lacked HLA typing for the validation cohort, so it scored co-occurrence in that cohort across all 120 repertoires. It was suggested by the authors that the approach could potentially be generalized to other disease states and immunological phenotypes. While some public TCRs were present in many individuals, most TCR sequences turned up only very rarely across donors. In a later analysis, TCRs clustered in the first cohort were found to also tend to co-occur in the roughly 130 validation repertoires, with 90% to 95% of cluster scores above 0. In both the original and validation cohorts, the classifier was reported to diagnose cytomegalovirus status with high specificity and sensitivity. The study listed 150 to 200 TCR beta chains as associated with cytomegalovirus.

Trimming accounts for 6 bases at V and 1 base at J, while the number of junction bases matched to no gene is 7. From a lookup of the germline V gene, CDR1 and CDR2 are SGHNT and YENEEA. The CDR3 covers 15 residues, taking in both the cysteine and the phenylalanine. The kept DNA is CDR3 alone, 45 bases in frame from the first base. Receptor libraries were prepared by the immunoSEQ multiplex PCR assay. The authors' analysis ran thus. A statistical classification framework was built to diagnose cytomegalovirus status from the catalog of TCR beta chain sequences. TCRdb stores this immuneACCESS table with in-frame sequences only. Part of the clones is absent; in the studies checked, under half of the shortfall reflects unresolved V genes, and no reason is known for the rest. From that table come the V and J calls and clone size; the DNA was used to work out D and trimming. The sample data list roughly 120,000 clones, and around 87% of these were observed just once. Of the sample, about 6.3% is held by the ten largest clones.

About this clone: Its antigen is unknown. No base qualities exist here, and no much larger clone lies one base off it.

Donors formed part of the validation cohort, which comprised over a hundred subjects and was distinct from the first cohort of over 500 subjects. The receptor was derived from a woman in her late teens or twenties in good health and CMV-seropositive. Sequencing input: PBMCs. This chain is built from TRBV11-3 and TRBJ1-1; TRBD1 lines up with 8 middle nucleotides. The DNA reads TGTGCCAGCAGTAAGGACAGGGAACCGAACACTGAAGCTTTCTTT. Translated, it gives CASSKDREPNTEAFF.